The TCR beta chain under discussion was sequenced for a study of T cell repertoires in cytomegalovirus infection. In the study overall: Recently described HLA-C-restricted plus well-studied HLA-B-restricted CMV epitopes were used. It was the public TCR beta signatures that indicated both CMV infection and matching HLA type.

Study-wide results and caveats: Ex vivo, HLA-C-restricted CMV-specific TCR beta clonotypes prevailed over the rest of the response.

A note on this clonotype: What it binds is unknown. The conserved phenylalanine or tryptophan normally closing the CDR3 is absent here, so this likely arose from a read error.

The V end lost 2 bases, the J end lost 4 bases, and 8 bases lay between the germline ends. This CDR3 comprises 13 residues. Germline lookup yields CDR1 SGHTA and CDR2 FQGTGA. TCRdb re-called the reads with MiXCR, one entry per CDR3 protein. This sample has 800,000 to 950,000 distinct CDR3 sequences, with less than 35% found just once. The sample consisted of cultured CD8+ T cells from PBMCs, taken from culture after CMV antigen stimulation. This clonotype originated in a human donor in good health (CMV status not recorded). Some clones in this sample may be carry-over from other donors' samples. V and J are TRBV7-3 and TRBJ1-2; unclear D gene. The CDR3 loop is CASSLGQLYGYTL. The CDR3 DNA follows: TGTGCCAGCAGCTTAGGGCAGCTCTATGGCTACACCCTC.